The 20 T cell receptor beta chains below come from one sample, sequenced in a study of blood T cell repertoires in COVID-19. The method was immunoSEQ multiplex PCR; TCRdb's version includes in-frame clones alone and lacks a portion of them. The table includes about 400,000 clones, roughly 91% detected once. The sequencing sample was made of PBMCs or T cells enriched from blood (not recorded which). The receptors originated from a woman aged 25 to 39 who had recovered from COVID-19.

This chain uses TRBV5-1 with TRBJ1-1; the D gene is possibly TRBD1 (5 bases). Trimming took 2 bases from V and 2 from J, leaving 16 bases between them. Germline V lookup: CDR1 SGHRS, CDR2 YFSETQ. The CDR3 contains 16 residues. The CDR3 reads CASSFSGGAPNTEAFF. The CDR3 DNA reads as TGCGCCAGCAGCTTCTCGGGAGGGGCTCCTAACACTGAAGCTTTCTTT.

This chain uses TRBV2 with TRBJ1-5; D gene uncertain. The CDR3 spans 15 residues. The germline CDR1 and CDR2 sequences are SNHLY and FYNNEI. V was trimmed by 4 bases and J by 5 bases, leaving 15 bases between them. The CDR3 region has the DNA TGTGCCAGCAGTGCGGGGTCCGCTGCGTATCAGCCCCAGCATTTT. It codes for CASSAGSAAYQPQHF.

The chain carries TRBV28 and TRBJ2-7; 7 nucleotides line up with TRBD1. There are 16 residues in the CDR3. Trimming cost V 7 bases and J 3 bases; bases outside gene matches: 15. The germline V gene has CDR1 MDHEN and CDR2 SYDVKM. The CDR3 DNA reads as TGTGCCAGCAAACATAGGGGGACAGCTCCTCTCTACGAGCAGTACTTC. Residues: CASKHRGTAPLYEQYF.

The chain has TRBV7-9 and TRBJ2-7, with TRBD1 matching 8 bases. Germline V lookup: CDR1 SEHNR, CDR2 FQNEAQ (reference sequence). The trim removed 6 bases at V and 1 base at J, leaving 2 bases unmatched. The CDR3 covers 13 residues. The chain's CDR3 is CASSTGGSYEQYF. CDR3 nucleotides: TGTGCCAGCAGTACAGGGGGATCCTACGAGCAGTACTTC.

The chain links TRBV9 to TRBJ2-2; 7 bases align to TRBD2. CDR1 and CDR2 (germline): SGDLS, YYNGEE. The CDR3 has 17 residues. With V trimmed by 4 bases and J by 1 base, 10 bases remained unmatched. The CDR3 is CASSTPGQRGNTGELFF. CDR3 nucleotides: TGTGCCAGCAGCACTCCGGGGCAGCGGGGGAACACCGGGGAGCTGTTTTTT.

This rearrangement joins TRBV28 to TRBJ2-7, with D possibly matching TRBD1 (5 bases). Germline V gene sequence: CDR1 MDHEN, CDR2 SYDVKM. The V and J ends lost 4 bases and 3 bases respectively, with 16 bases between them. The CDR3 covers 15 residues. The CDR3 protein is CASSSSLRVLYEQYF. In nucleotides, the CDR3 is TGTGCCAGCAGTTCCTCCCTCAGGGTCCTCTACGAGCAGTACTTC.

CDR3 coding DNA: TGCGCCAGCAGCTTGGCCTTCGGGGTGGATCAGCCCCAGCATTTT. It yields the protein CASSLAFGVDQPQHF. V gene TRBV5-1 combines with J gene TRBJ1-5, with D uncertain. Germline CDR1 reads SGHRS; CDR2 reads YFSETQ. The CDR3 covers 15 residues. The V and J ends lost 0 bases and 5 bases respectively, with 12 bases between them.

The chain combines TRBV7-3 with TRBJ2-7; 12 bases map to TRBD1. V lost 5 bases and J lost 6; bases outside the gene matches: 5. Germline assignment: CDR1 SGHTA and CDR2 FQGTGA. The CDR3 extends over 14 amino acids. The DNA of the CDR3 is TGTGCCAGCAGCCGGGACAGGGGGCACTCCGAGCAGTACTTC. Translation gives CASSRDRGHSEQYF.

This chain connects TRBV6-6 to TRBJ2-7; possibly TRBD2 for D (6 bases). V was shortened by 2 bases and J by 6 bases, with 8 bases between the two germline ends. The germline gives CDR1 MNHNY, CDR2 SVGAGI (reference sequence). The CDR3 contains 12 residues. The CDR3 spells CASSYGRIEQYF. As DNA, the CDR3 is TGTGCCAGCAGTTACGGGAGGATCGAGCAGTACTTC.

The chain recombines TRBV5-6 with TRBJ2-1, with 9 bases matching TRBD2. V lost 2 bases, J lost 5 bases, and 14 bases stayed unmatched. The CDR3 length is 18 residues. Germline V gene sequence: CDR1 SGHDT, CDR2 YYEEEE. The CDR3 nucleotides read TGTGCCAGCAGCTTCTCTTTCCCTAGCGGGATGGAGAACAATGAGCAGTTCTTC. Amino acids: CASSFSFPSGMENNEQFF.

The chain is built from TRBV7-2 and TRBJ2-2; 10 positions match TRBD2. The V segment lost 2 bases and the J segment 5 bases; nucleotides outside the gene matches: 8. Germline assignment: CDR1 SGHTA and CDR2 FQGNSA. The CDR3 extends over 17 amino acids. In DNA, the CDR3 is TGTGCCAGCAGCTTACTAGCGGGAGCTATGTGGACCGGGGAGCTGTTTTTT. This gives the protein CASSLLAGAMWTGELFF.

V and J are TRBV30 and TRBJ1-4, with 7 bases aligning to TRBD1. The CDR3 runs to 18 residues. Germline V gives CDR1 GTSNPN, CDR2 SVGIG (reference sequence). V trimming: 0 bases; J trimming: 5 bases; junction bases outside the gene matches: 15. CDR3 amino acids: CAWSVLSWQGVENEKLFF. CDR3 DNA sequence: TGTGCCTGGAGTGTACTTTCGTGGCAGGGGGTCGAAAATGAAAAACTGTTTTTT.

This chain connects TRBV4-1 to TRBJ2-1; 9 bases are a match to TRBD2. Germline assignment: CDR1 MGHRA and CDR2 YSYEKL. The CDR3 spans 16 residues. Losses at the gene ends were 0 bases for V and 3 bases for J; bases not matched to a gene: 3. CDR3: CASSQDSGGFYNEQFF. CDR3 DNA sequence: TGCGCCAGCAGCCAAGATAGCGGGGGTTTCTACAATGAGCAGTTCTTC.

The gene calls are TRBV30 and TRBJ1-4; 9 positions agree with TRBD1. V dropped 2 bases and J dropped 8; count of bases not matched to a gene: 18. This CDR3 spans 18 amino acids. Germline V CDR1 and CDR2: GTSNPN, SVGIG (reference sequence). CDR3 in amino acids: CAWSSLHSRQGGREKLFF. In DNA form, the CDR3 reads TGTGCCTGGAGTTCCCTCCATTCCCGACAGGGGGGACGGGAAAAACTGTTTTTT.

This clone showed up just once. This chain uses TRBV5-4 with TRBJ1-6; TRBD1 is a possible D gene (5 bases). CDR3 length: 17 amino acids. CDR1 is SGHNT, CDR2 YYREEE, per germline (reference sequence). The V and J ends lost 7 bases and 10 bases respectively, with 27 bases between them. CDR3 DNA sequence: TGTGCCAGCGGGGCGGGGGGGACCCACAATCGGGAATCACCCCTCCACTTT. The encoded protein is CASGAGGTHNRESPLHF.

V and J are TRBV9 and TRBJ1-1; tentative D call: TRBD1 (5 bases). Trimming pared 6 bases from V and 1 base from J, leaving 16 bases between. CDR3 size: 15 residues. Germline V CDR1 and CDR2: SGDLS, YYNGEE. The DNA for the CDR3 is TGTGCCAGCACCCCCCCAGGGCACAGGAACACTGAAGCTTTCTTT. Its translation: CASTPPGHRNTEAFF.

The CDR3 nucleotides are TGTGCCAGCAGCGTGACAGGGTCGGCAACTAATGAAAAACTGTTTTTT. It encodes CASSVTGSATNEKLFF. J is TRBJ1-4 and V is TRBV9; 7 nucleotides align to TRBD1. The V segment lost 2 bases and the J segment 0 bases; nucleotides outside the gene matches: 4. This CDR3 comprises 16 residues. Germline lookup yields CDR1 SGDLS and CDR2 YYNGEE.

The chain combines TRBV2 with TRBJ2-7; D unclear. CDR1 and CDR2 from the germline V gene are SNHLY and FYNNEI. This CDR3 contains 12 residues. CDR3 amino acids: CALGRISYEQYF. CDR3 sequence (DNA): TGTGCTCTGGGCAGGATCTCCTACGAGCAGTACTTC.

This clone was seen once. The rearrangement uses TRBV18 and TRBJ1-5; a possible D gene is TRBD1 (5 bases). The V end was cut by 0 bases, the J end by 6 bases, with 15 bases between. The CDR3 consists of 16 residues. Germline CDR1 reads KGHSH; CDR2 reads LQKENI. CDR3 DNA sequence: TGTGCCAGCTCACCACCGGGGCTAACACTGAGTCAGCCCCAGCATTTT. Translating it yields CASSPPGLTLSQPQHF. The entire variable domain, with the rest obtained from reference TRBV18 and TRBJ1-5, is as follows: NAGVMQNPRHLVRRRGQEARLRCSPMKGHSHVYWYRQLPEEGLKFMVYLQKENIIDESGMPKERFSAEFPKEGPSILRIQQVVRGDSAAYFCASSPPGLTLSQPQHFGDGTRLSIL.

The chain combines TRBV6-5 with TRBJ1-2; TRBD1 matches at 10 bases. The V gene end was trimmed by 6 bases and the J gene end by 3 bases; junction bases not matched to a gene: 4. The CDR3 is 14 residues long. CDR1 is MNHEY and CDR2 is SVGAGI in the germline V gene. Here the CDR3 reads CASRTGGAHYGYTF. Here the CDR3 DNA reads TGTGCCAGCAGGACAGGGGGCGCACACTATGGCTACACCTTC.